This T cell receptor (beta chain) was sequenced for a study of identical twins. In regard to this clonotype: Its antigen is unknown.

The CDR3 consists of 16 residues. Per germline, CDR1 ENHRY and CDR2 SYGVKD. J lost 0 bases, V lost 8 bases, and 8 bases had no gene match. Unique molecular identifiers were present on the cDNA, which also gained a universal primer site by template switching. TCRdb redid the calling of the 5' RACE reads with MiXCR, one entry per CDR3 protein. The table shows 1.5 million to 2 million distinct CDR3 sequences, with under 35% occurring only once. Study-level results: In drawing conclusions, the study used cross-sectional statistical analysis and did not follow the same donors. The study found excess low generation probability among twin-shared out-of-frame alpha sequences. Fewer insertions were carried by abundant cord blood beta clonotypes, but none was seen in memory repertoires.

This chain connects TRBV10-3 to TRBJ2-3; 10 bases align to TRBD2. Input material: cord blood. This sequence was found in a newborn girl in good health. CDR3 residues: CAIGSSGGASTDTQYF. The CDR3 coding sequence is TGTGCCATCGGCTCCAGCGGGGGGGCGAGCACAGATACGCAGTATTTT.